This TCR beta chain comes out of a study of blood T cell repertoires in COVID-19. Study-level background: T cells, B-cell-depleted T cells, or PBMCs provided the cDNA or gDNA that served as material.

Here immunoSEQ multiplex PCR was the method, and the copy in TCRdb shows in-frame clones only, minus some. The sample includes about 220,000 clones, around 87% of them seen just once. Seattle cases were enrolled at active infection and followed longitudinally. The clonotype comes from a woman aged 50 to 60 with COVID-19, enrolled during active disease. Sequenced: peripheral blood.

CDR3 in amino acids: CASSGRTGVSYNEQFF. The CDR3 DNA follows: TGTGCCAGCAGCGGTAGGACAGGTGTCTCCTACAATGAGCAGTTCTTC. The V call is TRBV9, the J call TRBJ2-1, with 7 bases matching TRBD1. The CDR3 totals 16 residues. The germline CDR1 and CDR2 sequences are SGDLS and YYNGEE. With 3 bases clipped from V and 0 bases from J, the junction kept 6 bases outside the gene matches.